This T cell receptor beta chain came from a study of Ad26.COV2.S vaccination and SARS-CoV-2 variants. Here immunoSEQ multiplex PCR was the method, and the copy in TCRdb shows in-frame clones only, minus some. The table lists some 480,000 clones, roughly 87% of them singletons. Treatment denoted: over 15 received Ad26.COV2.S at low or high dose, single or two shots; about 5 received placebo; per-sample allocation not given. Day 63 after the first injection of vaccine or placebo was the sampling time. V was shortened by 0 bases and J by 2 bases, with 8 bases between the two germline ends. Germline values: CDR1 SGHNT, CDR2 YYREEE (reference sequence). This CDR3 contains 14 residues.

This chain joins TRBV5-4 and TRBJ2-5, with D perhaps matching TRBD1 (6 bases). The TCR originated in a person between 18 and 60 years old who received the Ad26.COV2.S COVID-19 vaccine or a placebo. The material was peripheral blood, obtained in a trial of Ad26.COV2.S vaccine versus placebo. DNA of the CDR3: TGTGCCAGCAGCTTGGGGGACACACAAGAGACCCAGTACTTC. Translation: CASSLGDTQETQYF.